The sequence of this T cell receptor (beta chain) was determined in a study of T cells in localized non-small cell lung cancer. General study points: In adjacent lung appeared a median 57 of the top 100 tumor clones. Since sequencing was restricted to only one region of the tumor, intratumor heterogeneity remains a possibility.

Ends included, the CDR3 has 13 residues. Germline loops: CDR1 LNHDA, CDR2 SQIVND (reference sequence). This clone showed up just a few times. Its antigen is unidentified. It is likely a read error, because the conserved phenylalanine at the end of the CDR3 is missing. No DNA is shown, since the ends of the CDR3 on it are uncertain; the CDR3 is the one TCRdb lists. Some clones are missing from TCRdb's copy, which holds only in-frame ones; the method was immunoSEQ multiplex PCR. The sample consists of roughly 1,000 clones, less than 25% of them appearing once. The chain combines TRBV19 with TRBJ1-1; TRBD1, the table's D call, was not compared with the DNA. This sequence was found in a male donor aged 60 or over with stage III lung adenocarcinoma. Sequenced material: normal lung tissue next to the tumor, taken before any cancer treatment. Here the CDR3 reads CASSINQEGAHVI.